This T cell receptor beta chain was found in a study of blood T cell repertoires in COVID-19 (dated by TCRdb to about 2020). Regarding the study in general: Samples from collaborators originated in the United States, Italy and Spain and spanned both the acute and convalescent phases of COVID-19. The material from the prospective study consisted of cDNA or gDNA derived from T cells, B-cell-depleted T cells, or PBMCs. The dataset comprised deeply sampled blood TCRbeta repertoires from subjects exposed to, actively infected with, or recovered from COVID-19. The repertoires were released in a freely available public database meant as a resource for research on the immune response to SARS-CoV-2. Samples came from the ongoing ImmuneRACE study (first 160 participants) plus 1,254 subjects from 6 global collaborators. Sample metadata almost always included a de-identified subject ID, COVID-19 status, age in years and sex. Where available, HLA class I and class II types were obtained from metadata supplied by the sample provider rather than from assay-based typing.

Beyond this particular receptor, the publication reports: How much clinical and demographic metadata was included differed by source and by participant, and the metadata was provided uncurated.

Based on the germline V gene (reference sequence), the CDR1 and CDR2 sequences are MNHEY and SMNVEV. V is trimmed back by 3 bases and J by 1 base, and the junction contains 5 bases that no gene match accounts for. The cysteine opens and the phenylalanine closes a CDR3 of 17 amino acids. Just CDR3 DNA is preserved here, 51 bases in frame from base 1. Whole blood was collected in K2EDTA tubes by collaborating institutions according to the institutions' own protocols. Collaborator samples were shipped for TCRbeta analysis as frozen whole blood, isolated PBMCs, or DNA extracted from either sample type. TCRbeta CDR3 regions were amplified from genomic DNA using the immunoSEQ Assay, a bias-controlled multiplex PCR. Per the authors' processing: The number of nucleated cells in each sample was estimated by amplification of reference gene primers within the assay. To quantify the absolute abundance of each unique TCRbeta CDR3 rearrangement, sequence reads were collapsed and filtered. For each sample, productive Simpson clonality was calculated as the square root of Simpson's diversity index over productive rearrangements. This is the immuneACCESS table as TCRdb keeps it, with only in-frame sequences that have V and J called. A part of the clones is gone; compared with another copy, unresolved V genes explain less than half, and the rest is unexplained. That table supplies the V and J calls and clone size; D and trimming were determined from the DNA. This sample is represented by some 150,000 clones; about four fifths of them were singletons. Of the sample, 25% to 35% falls within the top ten clones.

Note on this clone: Its target antigen remains unknown. No much larger clone is present one base from it, and per-base qualities are unavailable.

Material for sequencing was peripheral blood. The sequence is built from TRBV27 and TRBJ2-5, with 13 middle bases fitting TRBD2. The receptor was isolated from a woman aged 55-69 years with acute or convalescent COVID-19. The DNA sequence reads TGTGCCAGCAGTTTGTCCGGGACTAGCGGGGCCCAAGAGACCCAGTACTTC. It specifies CASSLSGTSGAQETQYF.